Each of the 5 T cell receptor beta chains below was sequenced from the same sample in a study of human T cells and chemical hapten exposure. Time point meaning: patch test 3, about 24 weeks after DPC sensitization. Treatment noted: therapeutic diphenylcyclopropenone sensitization with weekly scalp DPC. TCRdb passed the RACE reads through MiXCR, listing each CDR3 protein once. This table has roughly 50,000 distinct CDR3 sequences, more than 9.5% appearing once. Sequences were derived from whole blood, sampled in connection with sensitization to the hapten diphenylcyclopropenone (DPC). The receptors here all came from a woman aged 40-49 years with alopecia areata. Some clones in this sample may be carry-over from other donors' samples.

This clonotype came up many times. This chain links TRBV7-8 with TRBJ1-3, with D unclear. The CDR3 contains 12 residues. From germline, CDR1 is SGHVS and CDR2 FQNEAQ. V lost 5 bases, J lost 7 bases, and 9 bases lay in between. The CDR3 protein is CASSPPTNTIYF. CDR3 sequence (DNA): TGTGCCAGCAGCCCACCGACTAACACCATATATTTT.

This clonotype has a count of ten or more. V gene TRBV5-4 combines with J gene TRBJ2-1; 8 nucleotides line up with TRBD1. The CDR3 covers 15 residues. V was clipped by 2 bases and J by 7 bases; unmatched bases: 8. The germline CDR1 and CDR2 sequences are SGHNT and YYREEE (reference sequence). CDR3 region: CASSLVTGAQNEQFF. The CDR3 bases are TGTGCCAGCAGCTTAGTGACAGGGGCGCAGAATGAGCAGTTCTTC. Based on the CDR3 plus reference TRBV5-4 and TRBJ2-1, the full variable domain is ETGVTQSPTHLIKTRGQQVTLRCSSQSGHNTVSWYQQALGQGPQFIFQYYREEENGRGNFPPRFSGLQFPNYSSELNVNALELDDSALYLCASSLVTGAQNEQFFGPGTRLTVL.

The V gene is TRBV2, the J gene TRBJ1-5, with TRBD1 matching over 7 bases. V shed 4 bases, J shed 6 bases, and the junction held 9 bases outside the gene matches. CDR1 and CDR2 (germline): SNHLY, FYNNEI. The CDR3 runs 15 residues. The DNA of the CDR3 is TGTGCCAGCAGTGTTGCGGCAGGGGGAGCTCAGCCCCAGCATTTT. Its translation: CASSVAAGGAQPQHF.

This clonotype showed up just a few times. V and J are TRBV7-3 and TRBJ1-2, with 7 bases fitting TRBD1. With V trimmed by 2 bases and J by 6 bases, 9 bases remained unmatched. The CDR3 is 15 amino acids. Per germline, CDR1 SGHTA and CDR2 FQGTGA. CDR3 in DNA: TGTGCCAGCAGCTTATACCCGGGACAGATGGATGGCTACACCTTC. Its protein product is CASSLYPGQMDGYTF.

This clonotype has just a few counts. This chain joins TRBV5-1 and TRBJ1-2; TRBD1 matches 8 bases. V dropped 1 base and J dropped 6; count of bases not matched to a gene: 5. The V gene's germline CDR1 is SGHRS and CDR2 YFSETQ. This CDR3 contains 14 residues. CDR3 in DNA: TGCGCCAGCAGCTTGTCCGGGACAGGCGATGGCTACACCTTC. Translated: CASSLSGTGDGYTF.